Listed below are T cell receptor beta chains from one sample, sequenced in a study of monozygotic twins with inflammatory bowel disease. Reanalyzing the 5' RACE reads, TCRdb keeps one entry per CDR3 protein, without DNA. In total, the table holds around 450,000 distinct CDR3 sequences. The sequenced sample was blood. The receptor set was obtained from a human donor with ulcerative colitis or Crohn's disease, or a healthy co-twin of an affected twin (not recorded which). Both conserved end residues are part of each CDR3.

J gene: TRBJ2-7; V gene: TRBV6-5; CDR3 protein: CASSYHMASGGYEQYF
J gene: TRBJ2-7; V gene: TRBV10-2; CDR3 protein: CASSELGDRSSYEQYF
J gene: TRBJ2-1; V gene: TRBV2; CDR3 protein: CASPGTGGGEQFF
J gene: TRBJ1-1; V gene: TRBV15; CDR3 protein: CATSSPTGLTTEAFF
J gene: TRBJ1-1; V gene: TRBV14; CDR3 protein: CASSQGQNTEAFF
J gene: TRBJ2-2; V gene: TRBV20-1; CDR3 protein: CSATPQRANTGELFF
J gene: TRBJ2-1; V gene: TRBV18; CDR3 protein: CASSPGLFRAYNEQFF
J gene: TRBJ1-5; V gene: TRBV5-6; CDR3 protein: CASSLYGVSNQPQHF
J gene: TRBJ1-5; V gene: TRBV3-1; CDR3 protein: CASSQDLPGLNQPQHF
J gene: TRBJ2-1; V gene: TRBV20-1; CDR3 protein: CSALAGAGNEQFF
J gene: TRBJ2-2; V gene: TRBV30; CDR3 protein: CAWSVLGRLAYTGELFF
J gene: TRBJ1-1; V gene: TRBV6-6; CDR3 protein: CASTPSQGTEAFF
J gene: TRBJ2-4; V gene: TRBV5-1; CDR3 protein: CASSSSGSGDIQYF
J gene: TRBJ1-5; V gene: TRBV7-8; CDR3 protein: CASSLLAGDRGNQPQHF
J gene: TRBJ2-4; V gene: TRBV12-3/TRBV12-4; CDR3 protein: CASSLSQGSIQYF
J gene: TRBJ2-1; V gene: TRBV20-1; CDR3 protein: CSARDGRRAIFNEQFF
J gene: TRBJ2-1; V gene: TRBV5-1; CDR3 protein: CASSLSLMVNNEQFF
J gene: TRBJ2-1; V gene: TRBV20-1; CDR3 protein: CSATGLADNEQFF
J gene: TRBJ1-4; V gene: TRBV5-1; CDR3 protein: CASKTDASPGPYNEKLFF
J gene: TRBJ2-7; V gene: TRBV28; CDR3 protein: CASSFMRDSSYEQYF
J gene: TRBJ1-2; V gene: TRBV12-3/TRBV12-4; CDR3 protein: CASSLVTPGGYTF
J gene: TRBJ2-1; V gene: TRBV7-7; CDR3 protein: CASSLAPKTYNEQFF
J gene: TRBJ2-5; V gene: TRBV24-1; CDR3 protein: CATSDRDRTVETQYF
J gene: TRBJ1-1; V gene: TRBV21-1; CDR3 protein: CASSARSLRDFNTEAFF
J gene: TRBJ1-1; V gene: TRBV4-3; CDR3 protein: CASSPGSRISRNTEAFF
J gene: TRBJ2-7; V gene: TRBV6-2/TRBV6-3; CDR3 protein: CASSRTSGRFYEQYF
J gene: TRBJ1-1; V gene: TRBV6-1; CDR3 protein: CASSQPDGANTEAFF
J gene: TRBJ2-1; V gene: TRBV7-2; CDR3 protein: CASSLGDSPWDEQFF
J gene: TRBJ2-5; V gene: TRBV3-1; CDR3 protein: CASSPGYGGDQETQYF
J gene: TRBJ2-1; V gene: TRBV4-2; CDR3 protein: CASSQENPGLDNEQFF
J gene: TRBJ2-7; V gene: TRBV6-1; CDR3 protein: CASSPFGVSSYEQYF
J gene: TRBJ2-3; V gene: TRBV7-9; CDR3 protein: CASRQAWGTDTQYF
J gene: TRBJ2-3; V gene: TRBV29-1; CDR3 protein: CSVEDRNSGQTSTDTQYF
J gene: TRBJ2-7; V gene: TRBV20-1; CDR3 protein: CSARDQDLSRGEQYF
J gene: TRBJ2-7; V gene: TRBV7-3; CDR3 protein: CASSYTGGDEQYF
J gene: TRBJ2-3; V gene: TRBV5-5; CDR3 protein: CASSWMQPDTQYF
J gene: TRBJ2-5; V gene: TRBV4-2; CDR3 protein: CASSQDPRAGQKETQYF
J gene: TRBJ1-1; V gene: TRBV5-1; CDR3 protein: CASSNTGGTEAFF
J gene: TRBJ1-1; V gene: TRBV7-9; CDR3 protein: CASSPLPGGTEAFF
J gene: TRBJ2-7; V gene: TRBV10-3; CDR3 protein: CAISGAGAPYEQYF
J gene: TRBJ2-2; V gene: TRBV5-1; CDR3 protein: CATHPGHNTGELFF
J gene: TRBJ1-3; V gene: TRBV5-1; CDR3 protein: CASSASGDSGNTIYF
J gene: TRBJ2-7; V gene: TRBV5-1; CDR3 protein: CASSRTSGGFYEQYF
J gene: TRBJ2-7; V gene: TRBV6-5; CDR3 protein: CASSYRVPPYEQYF
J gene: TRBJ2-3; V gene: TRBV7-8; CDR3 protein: CASSLSFSGGAYSTDTQYF
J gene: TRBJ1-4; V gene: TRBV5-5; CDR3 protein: CASSLLVSNEKLFF
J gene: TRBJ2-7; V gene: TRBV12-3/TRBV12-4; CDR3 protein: CASSLKRTHYEQYF
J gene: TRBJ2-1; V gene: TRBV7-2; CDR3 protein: CASSRTSGINNEQFF
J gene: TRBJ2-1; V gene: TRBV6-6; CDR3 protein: CASSYPGTPKQFF
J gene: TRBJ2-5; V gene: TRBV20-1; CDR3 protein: CSAQYGGRRETQYF
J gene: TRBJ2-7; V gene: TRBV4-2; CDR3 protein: CASSQTGKSSYEQYF
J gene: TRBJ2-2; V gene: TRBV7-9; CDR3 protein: CASSPSRQVNTGELFF
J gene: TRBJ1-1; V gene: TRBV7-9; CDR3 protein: CASSLGRDAKAFF
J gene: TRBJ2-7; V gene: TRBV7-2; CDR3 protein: CASSLFGAGGKGEQYF